The T cell receptor beta chain described here comes from a study of control samples from healthy donors and cancer patients. The method was immunoSEQ multiplex PCR; TCRdb's version includes in-frame clones alone and lacks a portion of them. The table shows some 70,000 clones, with about four fifths occurring only once. V lost 5 bases, J lost 8 bases, and 12 bases lay in between. From germline, CDR1 is LNHDA and CDR2 SQIVND (reference sequence). The CDR3 runs 12 residues. The clonotype was recovered from a woman aged 45-65 years with lung cancer. The genes are TRBV19 and TRBJ1-2; D is possibly TRBD1 (5 bases). The sample was PBMCs. The CDR3 spells CASSAPGPGYTF. The CDR3, as DNA: TGTGCCAGTAGTGCCCCGGGACCCGGCTACACCTTC.